This is a list of T cell receptor beta chains from one sample in a study of cytomegalovirus exposure and HLA in healthy donors. The repertoire was sequenced with immunoSEQ multiplex PCR; TCRdb's copy has only in-frame clones and lacks some. The table lists some 170,000 clones, about 81% of them singletons, with 2.5% to 3% in the top ten. Sequenced sample: PBMCs. The receptor set was obtained from a woman in her forties or fifties in good health and CMV-seropositive. The conserved cysteine and the conserved F or W are not part of the CDR3 here.

V	J	CDR3
TRBV5-1	TRBJ2-3	ASSFSGASTDTQY
TRBV6-6	TRBJ2-2	ASSYLAGGGTGELF
TRBV7-8	TRBJ2-7	ASSQRTSGDYEQY
TRBV5-1	TRBJ1-4	ASSARQGFLTNEKLF
TRBV5-1	TRBJ2-7	ASSLLRGSSYEQY
TRBV19	TRBJ1-1	ASMGDRLVAEAF
TRBV4-1	TRBJ1-1	ASSQDEQLNTEAF
TRBV6-6	TRBJ1-2	ASLLIGGYGYT
TRBV11-2	TRBJ1-1	ASSLIGGAEAF
TRBV2	TRBJ2-1	ASSEAADIYNEQF
TRBV9	TRBJ2-1	ASSARLAGSEQF
TRBV10-2	TRBJ1-1	ASSTDSYTEAF
TRBV5-1	TRBJ2-2	ASSLLAGGTGELF
TRBV30	TRBJ2-7	AWSRGQRYYEQY
TRBV5-1	TRBJ1-1	ASSVQTGGEAF
TRBV5-5	TRBJ1-5	ASSLRLGTLNQPQH
TRBV6-1	TRBJ1-1	ASRGQMNTEAF
TRBV11-2	TRBJ2-7	ASSPSGYEQY
TRBV7-3	TRBJ2-5	ASSLGQGETQY
TRBV29-1	TRBJ2-5	STDRTSGDQETQY
TRBV7-3	-	ASSFTGGYEQY
TRBV4-2	TRBJ1-1	ASSHDRGFSTEAF
TRBV4-1	TRBJ2-3	ASSQGLAGGRDTQY
TRBV5-1	TRBJ1-2	ASSLDWDSANYGYT
TRBV7-3	TRBJ2-2	ASSIGLAGDTGELF
TRBV2	TRBJ2-1	ASSRGLAGGYWF
TRBV6-1	TRBJ2-2	ASNGPSGNTGELF
TRBV5-6	TRBJ1-2	ASSLVSGDYGYT
TRBV2	TRBJ1-5	ASSRYPTGDQPQH
TRBV6-1	TRBJ2-3	ASSEGGGLAGGRARPDTQY